This is a list of T cell receptor beta chains from one sample in a study of blood T cell repertoires in COVID-19. Generated by immunoSEQ multiplex PCR, the TCRdb table keeps only in-frame clones and is missing some. This sample has 120,000 to 150,000 clones, with about four fifths found just once. Sequencing was performed on peripheral blood. These receptors came from an older man with acute or convalescent COVID-19. The CDR3 runs from the conserved cysteine through the conserved F or W. The D gene is left open where the match is weak. Size tells how often a clone was seen (once, few, many) or the class of an expanded clone, and some rows leave it out.

CDR3 protein	CDR3 DNA	clone size	J gene	V gene	D gene
CATSRGGSGGDQPQHF	TGTGCCACCAGCAGAGGAGGGAGTGGGGGCGATCAGCCCCAGCATTTT	-	TRBJ1-5	TRBV15	-
CASRARSCEQYF	TGTGCCAGCAGAGCTAGGTCGTGCGAGCAGTACTTC	-	TRBJ2-7	TRBV6-4	-
CASSSSGAGDLTAYNEQFF	TGTGCCAGTAGTTCCAGTGGAGCGGGGGACCTAACTGCCTACAATGAGCAGTTCTTC	-	TRBJ2-1	TRBV19	TRBD2
CASSLGRGQYGYTF	TGTGCCAGCAGCTTAGGCAGGGGGCAATATGGCTACACCTTC	-	TRBJ1-2	TRBV7-2	TRBD1
CASSLAQGYTGELFF	TGCGCCAGCAGCTTGGCACAGGGGTACACCGGGGAGCTGTTTTTT	once	TRBJ2-2	TRBV5-1	TRBD1
CSVSQGTGANVLTF	TGCAGCGTATCCCAGGGGACCGGGGCCAACGTCCTGACTTTC	-	TRBJ2-6	TRBV29-1	-
CSASRGYLYNEQFF	TGCAGTGCTAGTCGGGGGTACCTCTACAATGAGCAGTTCTTC	-	TRBJ2-1	TRBV20-1	-
CASNPSGQFNQPQHF	TGTGCCAGCAACCCCTCCGGACAGTTCAATCAGCCCCAGCATTTT	-	TRBJ1-5	TRBV28	-
CASSSLRMNTGELFF	TGCGCCAGCAGCTCTCTGCGGATGAACACCGGGGAGCTGTTTTTT	few	TRBJ2-2	TRBV5-1	-
CASSSHSLPRAFF	TGTGCCAGCAGTTCCCACAGCCTCCCGCGAGCTTTCTTT	-	TRBJ1-1	TRBV28	-
CASSQGSSRGSPLHF	TGTGCCAGCAGCCAAGGCTCCTCGAGGGGGTCACCCCTCCACTTT	-	TRBJ1-6	TRBV3-1/TRBV3-2	-
CASSPRPGQGLDTQYF	TGTGCCAGCTCACCAAGACCCGGACAGGGTCTCGACACGCAGTATTTT	-	TRBJ2-3	TRBV18	TRBD1
CASSRLQYRGRSTEAFF	TGTGCCAGCAGCCGTCTTCAGTATCGGGGGAGGAGCACTGAAGCTTTCTTT	-	TRBJ1-1	TRBV5-6	-
CATRDGQGGYNEQFF	TGTGCCACCAGAGACGGACAGGGGGGCTACAATGAGCAGTTCTTC	-	TRBJ2-1	TRBV24-1	TRBD1
CASSLGGSGSPLHF	TGTGCCAGCAGCTTAGGGGGGAGCGGTTCACCCCTCCACTTT	-	TRBJ1-6	TRBV7-3	-
CASSLNRDEQYF	TGTGCCAGCAGCTTAAACAGGGACGAGCAGTACTTC	few	TRBJ2-7	TRBV11-1	-
CASSRGQGLYEQYF	TGTGCCAGCAGTCGGGGACAGGGCCTGTACGAGCAGTACTTC	-	TRBJ2-7	TRBV6-2/TRBV6-3	TRBD1
CASSLGRSMNTEAFF	TGTGCCAGCAGCTTGGGCCGGTCTATGAACACTGAAGCTTTCTTT	-	TRBJ1-1	TRBV11-3	-
CAWSVRDRNQPQHF	TGTGCCTGGAGTGTCCGTGACAGAAATCAGCCCCAGCATTTT	-	TRBJ1-5	TRBV30	-
CASSLVNTDTQYF	TGTGCCAGCAGCTTAGTCAACACAGATACGCAGTATTTT	few	TRBJ2-3	TRBV7-2	-
CASSLGYEQYF	TGTGCCAGCAGCCTCGGCTACGAGCAGTACTTC	-	TRBJ2-7	TRBV6-2/TRBV6-3	-
CASSNGQPNEAFF	TGTGCCAGCTCAAATGGACAGCCCAATGAAGCTTTCTTT	few	TRBJ1-1	TRBV18	-
CASSPDRDYGYTF	TGTGCCAGCTCACCAGACAGGGACTATGGCTACACCTTC	-	TRBJ1-2	TRBV18	TRBD1
CASRGTVRTGMTYEQYF	TGTGCCAGCCGAGGTACGGTCAGGACAGGGATGACCTACGAGCAGTACTTC	-	TRBJ2-7	TRBV21-1	-
CASSPVFGEQFF	TGCGCCAGCAGCCCCGTATTCGGTGAGCAGTTCTTC	few	TRBJ2-1	TRBV4-1	-
CATSDTGSYNEQFF	TGTGCCACCAGTGATACAGGGTCCTACAATGAGCAGTTCTTC	-	TRBJ2-1	TRBV24-1	-
CAWQQGYGEKLFF	TGTGCCTGGCAACAGGGGTATGGTGAAAAACTGTTTTTT	-	TRBJ1-4	TRBV30	TRBD1
CASSTQTDRMAFF	TGTGCCAGTAGTACCCAGACCGACAGGATGGCTTTCTTT	few	TRBJ1-1	TRBV19	-
CASSQTLAGYQETQYF	TGCGCCAGCAGCCAAACACTAGCGGGGTACCAAGAGACCCAGTACTTC	many	TRBJ2-5	TRBV4-1	TRBD2
CASSYRGDGRGYTF	TGTGCCAGCAGCTACCGCGGGGATGGGCGAGGCTACACCTTC	-	TRBJ1-2	TRBV6-5	-
CASSVSAGVNYGYTF	TGTGCCAGCAGCGTGTCGGCGGGGGTTAACTATGGCTACACCTTC	-	TRBJ1-2	TRBV9	-
CASSPWTATGTEAFF	TGTGCCAGCAGCCCCTGGACAGCCACGGGCACTGAAGCTTTCTTT	few	TRBJ1-1	TRBV27	-
CASSYSTDTQYF	TGTGCCAGCTCGTATAGCACAGATACGCAGTATTTT	-	TRBJ2-3	TRBV18	-
CAWSVTGPGEQYF	TGTGCCTGGAGTGTAACAGGGCCCGGGGAGCAGTACTTC	many	TRBJ2-7	TRBV30	-
CASSSSGGVSYNEQFF	TGTGCCAGCAGCTCAAGCGGGGGGGTCTCCTACAATGAGCAGTTCTTC	-	TRBJ2-1	TRBV5-5	TRBD2
CASSQGQNRYYEAFF	TGTGCCAGCAGCCAGGGACAGAATCGCTACTATGAAGCTTTCTTT	-	TRBJ1-1	TRBV13	TRBD1
CASSIQGLTDNSPLHF	TGCGCCAGCAGTATACAGGGTTTAACCGATAATTCACCCCTCCACTTT	-	TRBJ1-6	TRBV10-2	-
CASSLAPTVDYGYTF	TGTGCCAGCAGCTTGGCCCCAACGGTGGACTATGGCTACACCTTC	once	TRBJ1-2	TRBV5-5	-
CASSQTGARTDTQYF	TGTGCCAGCTCGCAGACAGGGGCCCGCACAGATACGCAGTATTTT	-	TRBJ2-3	TRBV18	TRBD1
CASSPGLAETYEQYF	TGTGCCAGCAGCCCGGGACTAGCGGAGACCTACGAGCAGTACTTC	-	TRBJ2-7	TRBV3-1/TRBV3-2	TRBD2
CASSSEGAGSYEQYF	TGCGCCAGCAGCTCGGAGGGAGCAGGGTCCTACGAGCAGTACTTC	-	TRBJ2-7	TRBV5-1	-
CASSVGTDTGELFF	TGTGCCAGCAGCGTAGGTACGGACACCGGGGAGCTGTTTTTT	-	TRBJ2-2	TRBV9	-
CATSVDGENQPQHF	TGTGCCACCAGCGTGGACGGGGAAAATCAGCCCCAGCATTTT	-	TRBJ1-5	TRBV15	-
CASSLGAGPYGYTF	TGTGCCAGCAGCTTAGGGGCGGGACCCTATGGCTACACCTTC	-	TRBJ1-2	TRBV7-9	-
CASSQGHGGWGTEAFF	TGCGCCAGCAGCCAGGGGCACGGGGGATGGGGCACTGAAGCTTTCTTT	-	TRBJ1-1	TRBV4-3	-
CASSSLPRGGYDTEAFF	TGTGCCAGCAGCTCCCTCCCAAGGGGGGGCTACGACACTGAAGCTTTCTTT	-	TRBJ1-1	TRBV7-2	-
CASSLVRDNEQFF	TGTGCCAGCAGTTTAGTGCGGGACAATGAGCAGTTCTTC	-	TRBJ2-1	TRBV12-3/TRBV12-4	-
CASSRRGTPPGNNEQFF	TGTGCCAGCAGCCGCCGGGGGACTCCCCCGGGGAACAATGAGCAGTTCTTC	-	TRBJ2-1	TRBV3-1/TRBV3-2	-
CASGSGLNQPQHF	TGTGCCAGCGGATCAGGGCTCAATCAGCCCCAGCATTTT	-	TRBJ1-5	TRBV6-5	-
CASSITGGGRGSYNEQFF	TGTGCCAGTAGTATAACAGGCGGAGGCAGGGGAAGCTACAATGAGCAGTTCTTC	-	TRBJ2-1	TRBV19	-
CSVERLEKLFF	TGCAGCGTGGAACGACTTGAAAAACTGTTTTTT	-	TRBJ1-4	TRBV29-1	-
CASSLDVAGGNEKLFF	TGCGCCAGCAGCTTGGACGTGGCAGGGGGTAATGAAAAACTGTTTTTT	-	TRBJ1-4	TRBV5-1	TRBD1
CASRNDPTGKWELFF	TGTGCCAGCAGAAACGATCCGACAGGGAAATGGGAGCTGTTTTTT	-	TRBJ2-2	TRBV6-5	TRBD1
CASSPQGAVNTEAFF	TGCGCCAGCAGCCCTCAGGGCGCGGTGAACACTGAAGCTTTCTTT	-	TRBJ1-1	TRBV4-3	-